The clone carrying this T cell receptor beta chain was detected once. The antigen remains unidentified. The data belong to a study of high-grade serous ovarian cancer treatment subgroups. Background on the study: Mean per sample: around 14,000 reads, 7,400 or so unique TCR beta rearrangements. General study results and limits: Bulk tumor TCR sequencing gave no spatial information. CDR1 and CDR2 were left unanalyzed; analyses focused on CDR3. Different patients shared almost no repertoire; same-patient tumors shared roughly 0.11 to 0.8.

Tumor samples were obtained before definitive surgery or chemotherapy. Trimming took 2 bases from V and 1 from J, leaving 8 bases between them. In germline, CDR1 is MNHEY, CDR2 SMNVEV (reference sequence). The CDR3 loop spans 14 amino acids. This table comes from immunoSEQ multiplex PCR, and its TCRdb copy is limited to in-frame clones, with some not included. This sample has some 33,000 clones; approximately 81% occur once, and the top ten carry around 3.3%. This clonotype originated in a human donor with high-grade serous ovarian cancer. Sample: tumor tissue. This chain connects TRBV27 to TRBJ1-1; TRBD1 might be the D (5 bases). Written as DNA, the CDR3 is TGTGCCAGCAGTTTAACAGGACAGAACACTGAAGCTTTCTTT. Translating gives CASSLTGQNTEAFF.